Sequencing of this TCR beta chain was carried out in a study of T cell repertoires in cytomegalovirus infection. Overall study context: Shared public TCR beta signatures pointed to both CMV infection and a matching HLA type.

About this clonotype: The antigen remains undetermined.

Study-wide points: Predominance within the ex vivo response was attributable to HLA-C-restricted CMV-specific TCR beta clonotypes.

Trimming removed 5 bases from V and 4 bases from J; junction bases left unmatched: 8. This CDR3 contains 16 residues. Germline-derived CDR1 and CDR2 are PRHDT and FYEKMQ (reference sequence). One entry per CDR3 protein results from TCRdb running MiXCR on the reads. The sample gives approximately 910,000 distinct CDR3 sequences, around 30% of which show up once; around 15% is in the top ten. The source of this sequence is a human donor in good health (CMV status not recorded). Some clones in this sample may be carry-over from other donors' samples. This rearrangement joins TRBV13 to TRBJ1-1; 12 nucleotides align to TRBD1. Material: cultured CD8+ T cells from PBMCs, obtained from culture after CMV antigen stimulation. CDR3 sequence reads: CASSPGQGALGTEAFF. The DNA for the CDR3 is TGTGCCAGCAGCCCGGGACAGGGGGCTTTGGGCACTGAAGCTTTCTTT.